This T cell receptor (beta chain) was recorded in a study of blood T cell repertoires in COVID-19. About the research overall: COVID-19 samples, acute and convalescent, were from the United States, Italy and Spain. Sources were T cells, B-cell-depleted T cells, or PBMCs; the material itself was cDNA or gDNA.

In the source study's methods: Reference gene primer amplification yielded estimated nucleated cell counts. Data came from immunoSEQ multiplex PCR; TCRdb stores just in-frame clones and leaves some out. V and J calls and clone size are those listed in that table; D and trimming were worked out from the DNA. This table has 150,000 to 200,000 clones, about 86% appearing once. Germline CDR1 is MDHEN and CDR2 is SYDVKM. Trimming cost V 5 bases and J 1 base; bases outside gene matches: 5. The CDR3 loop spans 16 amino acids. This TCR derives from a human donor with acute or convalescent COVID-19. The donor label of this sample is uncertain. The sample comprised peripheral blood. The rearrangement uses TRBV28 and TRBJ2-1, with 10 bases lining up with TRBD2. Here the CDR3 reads CASSATSGKSYNEQFF. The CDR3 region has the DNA TGTGCCAGCAGTGCAACTAGCGGGAAATCCTACAATGAGCAGTTCTTC. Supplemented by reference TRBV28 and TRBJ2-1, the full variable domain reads DVKVTQSSRYLVKRTGEKVFLECVQDMDHENMFWYRQDPGLGLRLIYFSYDVKMKEKGDIPEGYSVSREKKERFSLILESASTNQTSMYLCASSATSGKSYNEQFFGPGTRLTVL.